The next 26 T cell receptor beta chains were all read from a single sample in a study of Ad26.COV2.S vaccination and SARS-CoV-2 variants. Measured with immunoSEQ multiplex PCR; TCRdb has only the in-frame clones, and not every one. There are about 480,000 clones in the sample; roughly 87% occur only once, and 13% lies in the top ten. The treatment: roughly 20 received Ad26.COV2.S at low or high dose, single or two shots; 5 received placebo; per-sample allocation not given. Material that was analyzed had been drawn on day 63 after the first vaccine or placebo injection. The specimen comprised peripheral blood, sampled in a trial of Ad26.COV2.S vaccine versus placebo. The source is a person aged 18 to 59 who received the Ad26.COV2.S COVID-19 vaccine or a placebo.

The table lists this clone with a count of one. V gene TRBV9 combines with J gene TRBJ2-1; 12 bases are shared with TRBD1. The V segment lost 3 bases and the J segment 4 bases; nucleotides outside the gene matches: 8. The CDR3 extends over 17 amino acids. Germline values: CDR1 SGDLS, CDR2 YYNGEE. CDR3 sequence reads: CASSEGQGARGYNEQFF. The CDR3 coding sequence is TGTGCCAGCAGCGAGGGACAGGGGGCCCGGGGTTACAATGAGCAGTTCTTC.

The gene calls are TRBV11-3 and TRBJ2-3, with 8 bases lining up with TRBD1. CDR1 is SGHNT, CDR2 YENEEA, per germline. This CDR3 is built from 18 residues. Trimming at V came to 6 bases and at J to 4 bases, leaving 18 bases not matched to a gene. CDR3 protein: CASRPGTGKEGKADTQYF. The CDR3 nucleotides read TGTGCCAGCAGGCCAGGGACAGGAAAAGAGGGTAAAGCAGATACGCAGTATTTT.

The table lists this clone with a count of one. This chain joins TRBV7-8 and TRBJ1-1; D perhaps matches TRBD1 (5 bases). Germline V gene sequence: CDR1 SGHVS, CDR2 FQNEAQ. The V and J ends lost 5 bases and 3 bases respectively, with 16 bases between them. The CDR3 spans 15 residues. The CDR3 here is CASSRDVQSDTEAFF. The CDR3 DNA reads TGTGCCAGCAGCAGGGACGTTCAATCGGACACTGAAGCTTTCTTT.

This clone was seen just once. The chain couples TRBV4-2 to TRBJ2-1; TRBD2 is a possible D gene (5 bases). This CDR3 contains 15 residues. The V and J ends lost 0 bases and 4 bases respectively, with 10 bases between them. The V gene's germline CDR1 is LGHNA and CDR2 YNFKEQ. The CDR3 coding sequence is TGTGCCAGCAGCCAAGATCGAGCGGCGTACAATGAGCAGTTCTTC. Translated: CASSQDRAAYNEQFF.

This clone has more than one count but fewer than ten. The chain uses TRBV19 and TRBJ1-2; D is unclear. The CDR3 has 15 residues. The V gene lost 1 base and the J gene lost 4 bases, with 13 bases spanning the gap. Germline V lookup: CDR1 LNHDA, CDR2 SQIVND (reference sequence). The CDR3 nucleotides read TGTGCCAGTAGTATAGTCGAAAGATTGGGCTATGGCTACACCTTC. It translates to CASSIVERLGYGYTF.

This CDR3 is CASRKRSINEQFF. The CDR3 DNA follows: TGTGCCAGCAGAAAAAGGAGTATCAATGAGCAGTTCTTC. The V and J genes are TRBV12-3 or TRBV12-4 and TRBJ2-1; D is unclear. The length of the CDR3 is 13 residues. V lost 6 bases, J lost 6 bases, and 12 bases lay in between.

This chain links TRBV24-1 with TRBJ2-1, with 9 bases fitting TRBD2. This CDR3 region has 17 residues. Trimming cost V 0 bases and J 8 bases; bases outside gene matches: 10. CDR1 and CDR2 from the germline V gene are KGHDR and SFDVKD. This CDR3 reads CATSDLRSGSVGDEQFF. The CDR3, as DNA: TGTGCCACCAGTGATTTGCGTAGCGGGAGCGTGGGGGATGAGCAGTTCTTC.

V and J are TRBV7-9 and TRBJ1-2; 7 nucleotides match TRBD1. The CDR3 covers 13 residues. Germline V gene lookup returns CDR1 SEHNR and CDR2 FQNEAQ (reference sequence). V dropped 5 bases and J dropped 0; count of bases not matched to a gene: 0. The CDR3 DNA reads TGTGCCAGCAGCGGACAGGCTAACTATGGCTACACCTTC. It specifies CASSGQANYGYTF.

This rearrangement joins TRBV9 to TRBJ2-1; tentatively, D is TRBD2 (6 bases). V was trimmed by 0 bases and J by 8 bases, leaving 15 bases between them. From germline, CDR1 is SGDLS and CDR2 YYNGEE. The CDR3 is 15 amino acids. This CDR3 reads CASSVGGLGEDEQFF. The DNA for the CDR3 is TGTGCCAGCAGCGTAGGGGGACTGGGCGAGGATGAGCAGTTCTTC.

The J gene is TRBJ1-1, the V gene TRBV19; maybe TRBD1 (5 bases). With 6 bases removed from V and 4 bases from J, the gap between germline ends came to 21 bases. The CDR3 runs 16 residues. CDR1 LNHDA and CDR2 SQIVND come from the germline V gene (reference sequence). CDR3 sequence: CASSRRTSIGSTEAFF. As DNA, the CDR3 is TGTGCCAGTAGCCGCCGGACATCGATAGGTTCCACTGAAGCTTTCTTT.

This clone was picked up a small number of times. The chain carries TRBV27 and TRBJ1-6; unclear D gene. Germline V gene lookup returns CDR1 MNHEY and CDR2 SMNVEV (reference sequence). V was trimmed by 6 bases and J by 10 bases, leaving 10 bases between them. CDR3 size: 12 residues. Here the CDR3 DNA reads TGTGCCAGCAGCGAGCTCCTGTCACCCCTCCACTTT. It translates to CASSELLSPLHF.

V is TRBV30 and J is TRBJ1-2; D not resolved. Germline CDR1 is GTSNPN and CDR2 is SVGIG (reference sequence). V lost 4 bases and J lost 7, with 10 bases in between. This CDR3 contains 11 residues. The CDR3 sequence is CAWTPNTGYTF. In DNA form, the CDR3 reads TGTGCCTGGACCCCGAATACTGGCTACACCTTC.

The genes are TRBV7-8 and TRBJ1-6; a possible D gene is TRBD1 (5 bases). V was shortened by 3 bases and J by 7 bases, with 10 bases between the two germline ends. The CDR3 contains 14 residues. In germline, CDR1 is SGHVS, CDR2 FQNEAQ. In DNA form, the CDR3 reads TGTGCCAGCAGCTTCAGCCAGGGCAATTCACCCCTCCACTTT. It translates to CASSFSQGNSPLHF.

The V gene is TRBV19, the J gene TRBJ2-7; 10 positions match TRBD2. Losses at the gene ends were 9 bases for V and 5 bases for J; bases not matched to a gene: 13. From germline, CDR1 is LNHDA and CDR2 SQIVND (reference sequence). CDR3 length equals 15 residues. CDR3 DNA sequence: TGTGCCAGCAGAGCCCTAGCGGGAGCTCCCAACGAGCAGTACTTC. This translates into CASRALAGAPNEQYF.

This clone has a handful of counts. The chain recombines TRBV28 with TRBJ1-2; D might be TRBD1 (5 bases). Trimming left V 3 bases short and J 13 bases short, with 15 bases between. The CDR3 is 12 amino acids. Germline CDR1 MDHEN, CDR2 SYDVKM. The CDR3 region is CASSFLGTRCTF. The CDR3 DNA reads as TGTGCCAGCAGTTTTCTAGGGACGCGCTGCACCTTC.

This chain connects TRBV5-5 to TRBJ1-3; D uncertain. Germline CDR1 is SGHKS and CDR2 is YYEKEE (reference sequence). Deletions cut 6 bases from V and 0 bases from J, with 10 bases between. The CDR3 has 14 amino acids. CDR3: CASNPVNSGNTIYF. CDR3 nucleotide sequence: TGTGCCAGCAACCCGGTCAACTCTGGAAACACCATATATTTT. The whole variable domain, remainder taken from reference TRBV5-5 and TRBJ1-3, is DAGVTQSPTHLIKTRGQQVTLRCSPISGHKSVSWYQQVLGQGPQFIFQYYEKEERGRGNFPDRFSARQFPNYSSELNVNALLLGDSALYLCASNPVNSGNTIYFGEGSWLTVV.

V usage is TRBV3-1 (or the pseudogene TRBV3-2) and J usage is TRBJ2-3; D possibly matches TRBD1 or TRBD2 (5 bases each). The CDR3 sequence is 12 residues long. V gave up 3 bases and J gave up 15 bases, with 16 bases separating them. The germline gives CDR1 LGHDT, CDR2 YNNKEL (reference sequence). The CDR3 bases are TGTGCCAGCAGCCACCCCCCCCGGGACCTTTATTTT. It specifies CASSHPPRDLYF.

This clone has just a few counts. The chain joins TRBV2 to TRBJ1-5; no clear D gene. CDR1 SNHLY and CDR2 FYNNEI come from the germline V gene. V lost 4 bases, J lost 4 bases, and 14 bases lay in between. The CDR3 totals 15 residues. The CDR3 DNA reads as TGTGCCAGCAGTGCGGGCACCGGGCGGAATCAGCCCCAGCATTTT. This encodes CASSAGTGRNQPQHF.

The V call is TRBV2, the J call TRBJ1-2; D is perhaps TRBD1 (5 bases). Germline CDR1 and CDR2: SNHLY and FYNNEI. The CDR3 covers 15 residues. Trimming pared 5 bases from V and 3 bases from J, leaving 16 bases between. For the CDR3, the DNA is TGTGCCAGCAGTTCAGACAGTCCGTTCTACTATGGCTACACCTTC. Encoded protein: CASSSDSPFYYGYTF.

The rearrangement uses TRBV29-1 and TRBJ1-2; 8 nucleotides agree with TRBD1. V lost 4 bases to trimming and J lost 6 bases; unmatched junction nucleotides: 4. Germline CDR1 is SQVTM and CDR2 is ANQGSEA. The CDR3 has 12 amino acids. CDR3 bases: TGCAGCGTTGCAAGGACAGGGCATGGCTACACCTTC. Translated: CSVARTGHGYTF.

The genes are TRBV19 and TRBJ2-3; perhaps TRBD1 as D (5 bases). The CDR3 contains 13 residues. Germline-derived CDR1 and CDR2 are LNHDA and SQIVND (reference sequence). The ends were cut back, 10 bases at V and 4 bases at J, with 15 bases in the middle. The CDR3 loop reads CATGFLGADTQYF. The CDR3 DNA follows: TGTGCCACCGGGTTCTTAGGGGCAGATACGCAGTATTTT.

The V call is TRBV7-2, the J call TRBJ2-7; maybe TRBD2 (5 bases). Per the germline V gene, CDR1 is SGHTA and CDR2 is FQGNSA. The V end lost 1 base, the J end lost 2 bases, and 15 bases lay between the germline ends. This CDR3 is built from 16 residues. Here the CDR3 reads CASSLGRGFGAYEQYF. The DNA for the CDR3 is TGTGCCAGCAGCTTAGGGCGAGGGTTCGGGGCCTACGAGCAGTACTTC.

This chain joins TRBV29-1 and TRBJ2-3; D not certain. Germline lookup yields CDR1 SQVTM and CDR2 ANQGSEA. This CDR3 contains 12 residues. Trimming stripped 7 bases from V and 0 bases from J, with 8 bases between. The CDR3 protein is CSASDSTDTQYF. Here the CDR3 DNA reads TGCAGCGCCTCAGATAGCACAGATACGCAGTATTTT.

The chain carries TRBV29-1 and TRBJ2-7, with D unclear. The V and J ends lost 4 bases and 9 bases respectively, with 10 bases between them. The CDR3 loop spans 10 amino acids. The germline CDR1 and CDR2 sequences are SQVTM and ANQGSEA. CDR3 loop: CSVVTTSQYF. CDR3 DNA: TGCAGCGTTGTAACGACTTCGCAGTACTTC.

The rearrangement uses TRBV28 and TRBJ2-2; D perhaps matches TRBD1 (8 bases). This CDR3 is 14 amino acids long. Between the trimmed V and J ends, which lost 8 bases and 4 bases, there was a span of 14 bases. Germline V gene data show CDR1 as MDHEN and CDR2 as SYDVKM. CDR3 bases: TGTGCCAGCGCGAACAGGGGGGGCACCGGGGAGCTGTTTTTT. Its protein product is CASANRGGTGELFF.

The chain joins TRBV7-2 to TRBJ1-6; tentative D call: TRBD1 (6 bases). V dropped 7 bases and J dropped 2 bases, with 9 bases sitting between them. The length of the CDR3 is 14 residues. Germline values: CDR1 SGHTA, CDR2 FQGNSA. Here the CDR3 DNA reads TGTGCCAGCACCCGGACAGCCTATAATTCACCCCTCCACTTT. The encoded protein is CASTRTAYNSPLHF.